Shown below are 10 T cell receptor beta chains from a single sample sequenced in a study of memory CD8 T cells in hepatitis C reinfection. Sample time point: pre-reinfection, 55 to 20 weeks before reinfection detection. TCR sequencing was done directly ex vivo on sorted cells, without expansion in vitro. The protocol was immunoSEQ multiplex PCR, while the TCRdb copy is restricted to in-frame clones and leaves out a portion. Here the sample spans 40,000 to 60,000 clones, roughly 89% being singletons. The sample consisted of naive CD8+ T cells sorted from blood. These receptors all stem from a man younger than 35 with hepatitis C virus infection.

On this clone itself: At one boundary the junction diverges from the germline segment, which might be a read error. The V call is TRBV7-6, the J call TRBJ2-5, with D uncertain. With the DNA end fitting TRBJ2-7 better, the J assignment may be wrong. Germline-derived CDR1 and CDR2 are SGHVS and FNYEAQ. The CDR3 spans 13 residues. This CDR3 is CVSSLSGSYEQYF. The CDR3 DNA is TGTGTCAGCAGCTTATCCGGGTCCTACGAGCAGTACTTC.

This clone came up once. The rearrangement links TRBV11-2 to TRBJ2-5; D gene unclear. With the DNA end fitting TRBJ2-7 better, the J assignment may be wrong. Germline V gene data show CDR1 as SGHAT and CDR2 as FQNNGV. The CDR3 has 14 residues. The CDR3 here is CASSFFASSYEQYF. CDR3 nucleotide sequence: TGTGCCAGCAGCTTTTTCGCGAGCTCCTACGAGCAGTACTTC.

The chain recombines TRBV6-6 with TRBJ1-3, with TRBD1 matching 7 bases. V shed 5 bases and J 0 bases; nucleotides not matched to a gene: 7. This CDR3 is 16 amino acids long. The germline V gene encodes CDR1 MNHNY and CDR2 SVGAGI (reference sequence). The CDR3 coding sequence is TGTGCCAGCAGTCTCCCAGGGGGAGGCTCTGGAAACACCATATATTTT. Residues: CASSLPGGGSGNTIYF.

The chain has TRBV5-1 and TRBJ2-1; TRBD2 might be the D (6 bases). The CDR3 has 12 amino acids. V shed 5 bases and J shed 10 bases, with 13 bases lying between them. Per the germline V gene, CDR1 is SGHRS and CDR2 is YFSETQ. The CDR3 loop is CASSTAGLEQFF. The CDR3 coding sequence is TGCGCCAGCAGTACGGCGGGGCTGGAGCAGTTCTTC.

The rearrangement uses TRBV30 and TRBJ1-2; no definite D call. V was shortened by 1 base and J by 4 bases, with 10 bases between the two germline ends. The CDR3 contains 13 residues. CDR1 and CDR2 (germline): GTSNPN, SVGIG (reference sequence). The CDR3 nucleotides read TGTGCCTGGAGTGAGAACGCGGGCTATGGCTACACCTTC. It encodes CAWSENAGYGYTF.

The chain carries TRBV6-6 and TRBJ2-3; unclear D gene. The V end lost 2 bases, the J end lost 2 bases, and 8 bases lay between the germline ends. The CDR3 runs to 14 residues. Germline-derived CDR1 and CDR2 are MNHNY and SVGAGI (reference sequence). CDR3 coding DNA: TGTGCCAGCAGTTACACGGAGAACACAGATACGCAGTATTTT. Residues: CASSYTENTDTQYF.

The chain is built from TRBV28 and TRBJ2-7, with a tentative D call TRBD2 (5 bases). This CDR3 has 16 amino acids. Trimming left V 6 bases short and J 4 bases short, with 22 bases between. Germline V lookup: CDR1 MDHEN, CDR2 SYDVKM. CDR3 amino acids: CASSYPPGVLHYEQYF. CDR3 DNA sequence: TGTGCCAGCAGCTATCCACCCGGGGTACTTCATTACGAGCAGTACTTC.

The V and J genes are TRBV27 and TRBJ1-2, with unresolved D. CDR1 is MNHEY and CDR2 is SMNVEV in the germline V gene (reference sequence). V lost 6 bases and J lost 7, with 18 bases in between. The length of the CDR3 is 14 residues. CDR3 bases: TGTGCCAGCAGCCAAGAAGTAGAAATTCTTGGCTACACCTTC. Its protein is CASSQEVEILGYTF.

This clone was recorded a few times. J is TRBJ1-1 and V is TRBV5-1; TRBD1 agrees at 11 bases. Trimming removed 3 bases from V and 4 bases from J; junction bases left unmatched: 2. The CDR3 runs to 14 residues. CDR1 is SGHRS and CDR2 is YFSETQ in the germline V gene. The CDR3 DNA reads TGCGCCAGCAGCTCGGGACAGGGGGGCACTGAAGCTTTCTTT. Translated, it gives CASSSGQGGTEAFF.

This rearrangement joins TRBV4-3 to TRBJ2-1; 8 bases match TRBD2. Germline lookup yields CDR1 LGHNA and CDR2 YSLEER. The CDR3 extends over 15 amino acids. The junction had 8 bases not matched to a gene; V was cut back by 3 bases and J by 7 bases. The CDR3 sequence is CASSHGGASGNEQFF. The CDR3 bases are TGCGCCAGCAGCCACGGGGGGGCCTCGGGTAATGAGCAGTTCTTC.